This T cell receptor beta chain was identified in a study of post-analysis software for immune sequencing data. Study-level background: Relapsing-remitting, secondary progressive and progressive-relapsing multiple sclerosis were all included among the disease courses.

To note about this clonotype: Antigen: not known.

Built from TCR beta cDNA, the libraries had unique molecular identifiers in them. Researchers reported roughly 510,000 cDNA molecules coming from about 1 to 10 million T cells. TCRdb fed the PCR reads into MiXCR, producing one record per CDR3 protein. The sample yields fewer than 850,000 distinct CDR3 sequences, just under 30% seen once. V was pared by 6 bases and J by 8 bases, with 11 bases between. This CDR3 region has 12 residues. Germline CDR1 and CDR2: SNHLY and FYNNEI. Study-level findings and limits: When compared against controls, multiple sclerosis patients showed significantly lower normalized Chao1 diversity. In patients, about 5 TRBV segments were more frequent than in controls, with TRBV5-6, TRBV5-1 and TRBV20-1 among them.

The chain has TRBV2 and TRBJ2-1; a weak D match, TRBD1 (5 bases). The sequencing input was blood. The source is a girl between 5 and 17 years old with multiple sclerosis. This chain's CDR3 is CASSPVGHEQFF. The DNA for the CDR3 is TGTGCCAGCAGCCCCGTGGGGCATGAGCAGTTCTTC.